The rows below give T cell receptor beta chains drawn from one sample of a study of vaccination effects on CD4 cells after COVID-19. For these receptors, no antigen is known. Here immunoSEQ multiplex PCR was the method, and the copy in TCRdb shows in-frame clones only, minus some. The sample holds roughly 41,000 clones; over 60% are singletons and the top ten take approximately 16%. The material sequenced was CD4+ T cells from PBMCs cultured with HCoV-OC43 spike peptides, taken after COVID-19 vaccination. The receptors were gathered from a human donor who received a COVID-19 vaccine. The CDR3 runs from the conserved cysteine through the conserved F or W. A D gene is named only where the DNA matches it firmly. For some rows the clone size is stated as once, few or many, or as a class when expanded; others skip it.

d_gene	v_gene	abundance	j_gene	CDR3aa	CDR3nt
NA	TRBV4-1	NA	TRBJ2-7	CASSQGQIYEQYF	TGCGCCAGCAGCCAAGGACAGATATACGAGCAGTACTTC
NA	TRBV7-2	NA	TRBJ1-1	CASSSPSAFF	TGTGCCAGCAGCTCCCCGTCCGCTTTCTTT
NA	TRBV6-5	NA	TRBJ1-5	CASSYSVLGQPQHF	TGTGCCAGCAGTTACTCGGTACTAGGTCAGCCCCAGCATTTT
NA	TRBV7-8	NA	TRBJ2-3	CASSSRGDNPDTQYF	TGTGCCAGCAGCTCGAGGGGAGACAATCCAGATACGCAGTATTTT
NA	TRBV3-1/TRBV3-2	NA	TRBJ2-1	CASSQDPLDYIYNEQFF	TGTGCCAGCAGCCAAGATCCCCTCGACTACATTTACAATGAGCAGTTCTTC
TRBD2	TRBV19	NA	TRBJ2-3	CASSNQGGDTQYF	TGTGCCAGTAGTAACCAGGGAGGGGATACGCAGTATTTT
NA	TRBV7-8	once	TRBJ2-1	CASSSLGRRSTYNEQFF	TGTGCCAGCAGCTCTCTAGGCAGGAGGAGTACCTACAATGAGCAGTTCTTC
TRBD1	TRBV25-1	NA	TRBJ2-7	CASSRTGVTYEQYF	TGTGCCAGCAGCCGGACAGGGGTCACCTACGAGCAGTACTTC
TRBD1	TRBV5-8	NA	TRBJ2-3	CASSPRGGSSTDTQYF	TGTGCCAGCAGCCCACGAGGGGGCTCCAGCACAGATACGCAGTATTTT
NA	TRBV29-1	few	TRBJ2-2	CSAGRQINTGELFF	TGCAGCGCCGGAAGGCAAATAAACACCGGGGAGCTGTTTTTT
NA	TRBV6-5	NA	TRBJ2-2	CATIVGSNTGELFF	TGTGCCACTATAGTGGGATCTAACACCGGGGAGCTGTTTTTT
TRBD1	TRBV3-1/TRBV3-2	few	TRBJ2-2	CASSTTGTGELFF	TGTGCCAGCAGCACGACAGGGACCGGGGAGCTGTTTTTT
NA	TRBV7-6	NA	TRBJ2-3	CASSSGPRPSTDTQYF	TGTGCCAGCAGCTCTGGACCCCGACCTAGCACAGATACGCAGTATTTT
NA	TRBV3-1/TRBV3-2	NA	TRBJ2-1	CASSQDRRTTYNEQFF	TGTGCCAGCAGCCAAGATAGGCGTACTACCTACAATGAGCAGTTCTTC
TRBD2	TRBV11-2	NA	TRBJ2-5	CASSRIGLGETQYF	TGTGCCAGCAGCCGAATCGGACTAGGGGAGACCCAGTACTTC
TRBD2	TRBV18	NA	TRBJ2-3	CASSAGLAGGLSTDTQYF	TGTGCCAGCTCAGCCGGGCTAGCGGGGGGCCTTAGCACAGATACGCAGTATTTT
NA	TRBV19	once	TRBJ2-7	CASSNGLPYEQYF	TGTGCCAGTAGTAACGGGCTGCCCTACGAGCAGTACTTC
NA	TRBV6-5	NA	TRBJ1-5	CASLEGSQPQHF	TGTGCCAGCCTGGAGGGTTCCCAGCCCCAGCATTTT
TRBD2	TRBV24-1	NA	TRBJ2-7	CATSDGGDYEQYF	TGTGCCACCAGTGATGGGGGGGACTACGAGCAGTACTTC
TRBD2	TRBV19	few	TRBJ2-7	CASSTGTSAFYEQYF	TGTGCCAGTAGTACCGGGACTAGCGCATTCTACGAGCAGTACTTC
NA	TRBV5-4	NA	TRBJ1-1	CASSLQRGGGGTEAFF	TGTGCCAGCAGCTTGCAGCGAGGTGGGGGCGGCACTGAAGCTTTCTTT
TRBD2	TRBV18	NA	TRBJ2-1	CASSPSTSGRGNEQFF	TGTGCCAGCTCACCATCTACTAGCGGGAGGGGCAATGAGCAGTTCTTC
NA	TRBV19	NA	TRBJ1-2	CASSILSGRGYTF	TGTGCCAGTAGTATTCTATCAGGACGTGGCTACACCTTC
NA	TRBV6-4	NA	TRBJ2-1	CASSDRDEGVQFF	TGTGCCAGCAGTGACCGAGACGAGGGGGTGCAGTTCTTC
NA	TRBV4-1	NA	TRBJ1-1	CASSQDRIISEAFF	TGCGCCAGCAGCCAAGACCGAATTATAAGTGAAGCTTTCTTT
TRBD1	TRBV27	few	TRBJ2-7	CASSTAGQGKGWYEQYF	TGTGCCAGCAGTACGGCGGGACAGGGGAAAGGATGGTACGAGCAGTACTTC
NA	TRBV3-1/TRBV3-2	NA	TRBJ1-1	CASSQAQGTGTTEAFF	TGTGCCAGCAGCCAAGCCCAGGGTACGGGGACCACTGAAGCTTTCTTT
NA	TRBV7-9	once	TRBJ1-2	CASSLAKSSGKGYTF	TGTGCCAGCAGCTTAGCGAAATCATCAGGCAAAGGCTACACCTTC
TRBD1	TRBV28	NA	TRBJ2-1	CASSYRPGQGTNEQFF	TGTGCCAGCAGCTACCGTCCGGGACAGGGTACCAATGAGCAGTTCTTC
TRBD2	TRBV5-4	NA	TRBJ2-1	CAGGRETGNEQFF	TGTGCCGGAGGGCGGGAGACGGGTAATGAGCAGTTCTTC
NA	TRBV3-1/TRBV3-2	NA	TRBJ2-5	CASSQAPGRGQETQYF	TGTGCCAGCAGCCAAGCGCCGGGGCGGGGCCAAGAGACCCAGTACTTC
TRBD1	TRBV3-1/TRBV3-2	NA	TRBJ2-7	CASSQGRTGVIYEQYF	TGTGCCAGCAGCCAAGGTAGGACAGGAGTAATCTACGAGCAGTACTTC
NA	TRBV18	NA	TRBJ2-6	CASSSSREGTGANVLTF	TGTGCCAGCTCCTCGTCCCGCGAGGGGACTGGGGCCAACGTCCTGACTTTC
NA	TRBV5-4	NA	TRBJ2-5	CASSSQRETQYF	TGTGCCAGCAGCAGCCAAAGAGAGACCCAGTACTTC
NA	TRBV9	NA	TRBJ1-3	CASSQGVSSGNTIYF	TGTGCCAGCAGCCAAGGGGTTAGCTCTGGAAACACCATATATTTT
TRBD2	TRBV6-1	NA	TRBJ2-1	CASSELAGGPNEQFF	TGTGCCAGCAGTGAACTAGCGGGAGGGCCCAATGAGCAGTTCTTC
NA	TRBV6-5	NA	TRBJ2-6	CASSYTPASGANVLTF	TGTGCCAGCAGTTACACTCCGGCTTCTGGGGCCAACGTCCTGACTTTC
TRBD1	TRBV25-1	few	TRBJ1-2	CASRETGFNYGYTF	TGTGCCAGCAGAGAGACAGGGTTTAACTATGGCTACACCTTC
TRBD2	TRBV7-6	NA	TRBJ2-3	CASSARSSGGFSTDTQYF	TGTGCCAGCAGCGCCCGGTCTAGCGGGGGGTTTAGCACAGATACGCAGTATTTT
TRBD1	TRBV5-1	NA	TRBJ2-7	CASSLATGVYEQYF	TGCGCCAGCAGCTTGGCCACAGGGGTATACGAGCAGTACTTC
TRBD1	TRBV4-1	NA	TRBJ1-1	CASSPGTVDTEAFF	TGCGCCAGCAGCCCAGGGACAGTCGATACTGAAGCTTTCTTT
TRBD1	TRBV7-9	NA	TRBJ2-7	CASSLGGTGGQVRYF	TGTGCCAGCAGCTTAGGTGGGACAGGGGGCCAAGTACGATACTTC
NA	TRBV2	NA	TRBJ1-5	CASSEVQGHSNQPQHF	TGTGCCAGCAGTGAAGTTCAGGGGCATAGCAATCAGCCCCAGCATTTT
NA	TRBV29-1	NA	TRBJ1-5	CSVSGPYSNQPQHF	TGCAGCGTCTCCGGGCCTTATAGCAATCAGCCCCAGCATTTT
NA	TRBV10-3	NA	TRBJ2-1	CAISNGISYNEQFF	TGTGCCATCAGTAACGGGATCTCCTACAATGAGCAGTTCTTC
NA	TRBV4-1	NA	TRBJ2-7	CASSQVGAGGLEQYF	TGCGCCAGCAGCCAAGTAGGGGCAGGGGGGCTCGAGCAGTACTTC
NA	TRBV4-1	NA	TRBJ2-3	CASSPLASTDTQYF	TGCGCCAGCAGCCCGCTGGCTAGCACAGATACGCAGTATTTT
TRBD1	TRBV3-1/TRBV3-2	once	TRBJ1-2	CASSQARTGANYGYTF	TGTGCCAGCAGCCAAGCCCGGACAGGAGCGAACTATGGCTACACCTTC
NA	TRBV11-2	once	TRBJ2-4	CASSLRGWGDIQYF	TGTGCCAGCAGCTTACGAGGGTGGGGAGACATTCAGTACTTC
NA	TRBV7-9	few	TRBJ1-2	CASSLARDYTF	TGTGCCAGCAGCTTAGCAAGAGACTACACCTTC
TRBD1	TRBV19	NA	TRBJ2-7	CASSRGGPGQAYSYEQYF	TGTGCCAGTAGCCGAGGGGGACCGGGACAGGCCTACTCCTACGAGCAGTACTTC
TRBD2	TRBV5-1	NA	TRBJ2-7	CASSLKGRTDLAGGRSDEQYF	TGCGCCAGCAGCTTGAAGGGCCGGACAGACCTAGCGGGAGGGCGCAGTGACGAGCAGTACTTC
TRBD2	TRBV5-6	once	TRBJ2-5	CASSFGGGRETQYF	TGTGCCAGCAGCTTCGGGGGAGGGCGTGAGACCCAGTACTTC
NA	TRBV7-9	NA	TRBJ2-1	CASSPRPQFF	TGTGCCAGCAGCCCTAGGCCACAGTTCTTC
NA	TRBV6-1	NA	TRBJ2-4	CASSEGGAKNIQYF	TGTGCCAGCAGTGAAGGAGGGGCCAAAAACATTCAGTACTTC
NA	TRBV7-9	NA	TRBJ1-1	CASSLFMNTEAFF	TGTGCCAGCAGCTTATTTATGAACACTGAAGCTTTCTTT
TRBD1	TRBV18	NA	TRBJ1-3	CASSQAQGVIMSSSGNTIYF	TGTGCCAGCTCTCAAGCTCAGGGGGTTATTATGTCTTCATCTGGAAACACCATATATTTT
NA	TRBV19	NA	TRBJ2-2	CASSLGARTGELFF	TGTGCCAGTAGTTTGGGGGCGCGCACCGGGGAGCTGTTTTTT
NA	TRBV2	NA	TRBJ1-2	CASSESGRTYGYTF	TGTGCCAGCAGTGAAAGTGGACGGACCTATGGCTACACCTTC